A selection of T cell receptor beta chains follows, all from one sample in a study of blood T cell dynamics during melanoma immunotherapy. TCRdb keeps only in-frame clones here, not all; method: immunoSEQ multiplex PCR. The sample shows about 11,000 clones, 75% to 90% of them seen only once. Here the sequenced sample was blood, taken from a patient treated with checkpoint blockade. Receptor source: a human donor with melanoma. Each CDR3 is given with its conserved first and last residue. The D gene is left open where the match is weak. Not all rows give a size; the values are once, few, many and, for expanded clones, a class.

cdr3_nt cdr3_aa j_call clone_size d_call v_call
TGTGCCAGCAGTTTAGGGGGGAGGGTCCCAGGGTGGCCCCTCCACTTT CASSLGGRVPGWPLHF TRBJ1-6 - - TRBV28
TGTGCCAGCAGCTTCGCGGGGTACACTGAAGCTTTCTTT CASSFAGYTEAFF TRBJ1-1 - - TRBV7-8
TGTGCCAGCAGCGTAGCAGGGGGGAGCAATCAGCCCCAGCATTTT CASSVAGGSNQPQHF TRBJ1-5 - TRBD1 TRBV28
TGTGCCAGCAGTTTCGACAGGGGGATTGGAGATACGCAGTATTTT CASSFDRGIGDTQYF TRBJ2-3 - TRBD1 TRBV27
TGCAGCGCTGGGACCTACGAGCAGTACTTC CSAGTYEQYF TRBJ2-7 - - TRBV29-1
TGCGCCAGCAGTGAGTACGGGGGAGCCTACGAGCAGTACTTC CASSEYGGAYEQYF TRBJ2-7 - - TRBV10-2
TGCGCCAGCAGCCGGCTTGGGTCTCGCGGCTACACCTTC CASSRLGSRGYTF TRBJ1-2 - - TRBV5-1
TGCGCCAGCAGCCTCCAGGGTAACACCATATATTTT CASSLQGNTIYF TRBJ1-3 - - TRBV4-1
TGTGCCAGCAGGGATCAGGGATGGAGTGAAAAACTGTTTTTT CASRDQGWSEKLFF TRBJ1-4 - - TRBV6-6
TGTGCCAGCAGCTTAGCCGGGGCCCGCACACGGGAGACCCAGTACTTC CASSLAGARTRETQYF TRBJ2-5 - - TRBV7-9
TGCGCCAGCAGCTTGGACAGCCCCACAGATACGCAGTATTTT CASSLDSPTDTQYF TRBJ2-3 once - TRBV5-1
TGCGCCAGCAGTCCCGACCATGTAATGCTGGCCCAGCATTTT CASSPDHVMLAQHF TRBJ1-5 - - TRBV4-1
TGTGCCTGGAGGGCGACTAGCGGGAGTTTCTACGAGCAGTACTTC CAWRATSGSFYEQYF TRBJ2-7 - TRBD2 TRBV30
TGTGCCTGGAGTCCTGCGACAGGGACCGGCTACACCTTC CAWSPATGTGYTF TRBJ1-2 few TRBD1 TRBV30
TGTGCCAGCAGTGTGGGGCCTCCGGGTGGGCTGTTTTTT CASSVGPPGGLFF TRBJ1-4 - - TRBV2
TGTGCCAGCAGCCCACGGACAGGGGGACCTAAAGAGACCCAGTACTTC CASSPRTGGPKETQYF TRBJ2-5 - TRBD1 TRBV7-9
TGCGCCAGCAGCTTGAGGCCGGACAGCGATAATTCACCCCTCCACTTT CASSLRPDSDNSPLHF TRBJ1-6 - - TRBV5-1
TGTGCCAGCTCACCACGGTACAGGGAGGGAGAGACCCAGTACTTC CASSPRYREGETQYF TRBJ2-5 - - TRBV18
TGTGCCAGTAGTATGGGGCGACAGGTTAGCAATCAGCCCCAGCATTTT CASSMGRQVSNQPQHF TRBJ1-5 - - TRBV19
TGCGCCAGCAGCGACACCGCCGGACAGGGAAGGACTGAAGCTTTCTTT CASSDTAGQGRTEAFF TRBJ1-1 - TRBD1 TRBV5-1
TGTGCCAGCAGCCCTACACTCCCCACTAGTGGCTCCTACGAGCAGTACTTC CASSPTLPTSGSYEQYF TRBJ2-7 - - TRBV11-3
TGTGCCAGCAGGAGGGGTTTACAGGGGGAGCTGTTTTTT CASRRGLQGELFF TRBJ2-2 - - TRBV2
TGTGCCAGCAGCACCGGGGTCAAGAAGACCCAGTACTTC CASSTGVKKTQYF TRBJ2-5 - - TRBV5-8
TGCGCCAGCAGCCAAGGGTCCCTAGCGGGACCCTACAATGAGCAGTTCTTC CASSQGSLAGPYNEQFF TRBJ2-1 few TRBD2 TRBV4-3
TGTGCCAGCAGTGCTTCTGAGAACACTGAAGCTTTCTTT CASSASENTEAFF TRBJ1-1 - - TRBV6-4
TGTGCCAGCAGCTTAGTCGGGACGGACTTCTACAATGAGCAGTTCTTC CASSLVGTDFYNEQFF TRBJ2-1 - - TRBV7-2
TGTGCCAGCAGCTCGGTTGGCTCTGGGGCCAACGTCCTGACTTTC CASSSVGSGANVLTF TRBJ2-6 - - TRBV28
TGTGCCAGCAGTTTCGCGGGAGTAGGGGGTGAGCAGTTCTTC CASSFAGVGGEQFF TRBJ2-1 - - TRBV28
TGTGCCATCAGTGAGTCGAACAGGGGGCCCTATAACACTGAAGCTTTCTTT CAISESNRGPYNTEAFF TRBJ1-1 - TRBD1 TRBV10-3
TGCGCCAGCAGCAGGAGTCCTGATTCACCCCTCCACTTT CASSRSPDSPLHF TRBJ1-6 - - TRBV5-1
TGTGCCAGCAGCCCTAGGAGCGGGAGGGCTCAAGAGACCCAGTACTTC CASSPRSGRAQETQYF TRBJ2-5 - TRBD2 TRBV7-2
TGTGCCACCAGCTCCCCCGGGACAGGGGTTTCTAACTATGGCTACACCTTC CATSSPGTGVSNYGYTF TRBJ1-2 - TRBD1 TRBV15
TGTGCCAGCAGCCCCGGATTGGGCAGCTCCTACGAGCAGTACTTC CASSPGLGSSYEQYF TRBJ2-7 - - TRBV6-6